These T cell receptor beta chains were read from a single sample in a study of T cell responses to AZD1222 COVID-19 vaccine. Data came from immunoSEQ multiplex PCR; TCRdb stores just in-frame clones and leaves some out. Of about 120,000 clones in the sample, about 92% were seen once. Sequenced material: peripheral blood, taken 28 days after the second AZD1222 dose. All receptors derive from an adult who received the AZD1222 COVID-19 vaccine. CDR3s include the opening cysteine and the closing phenylalanine or tryptophan. D genes are given only for firm matches. Expanded clones are given a class, and other clones once, few, many or no size at all.

TRBV28	-	TRBJ2-3	-	TGTGCCAGCAGTAGGACGGGAGCGACAGATACGCAGTATTTT	CASSRTGATDTQYF
TRBV5-1	-	TRBJ2-7	-	TGCGCCAGCAGTCCGCAGAAAACCACCTACGAGCAGTACTTC	CASSPQKTTYEQYF
TRBV7-2	-	TRBJ2-1	TRBD2	TGTGCCAGCAGCTTAGACGGCGGGGGGACATACAATGAGCAGTTCTTC	CASSLDGGGTYNEQFF
TRBV6-5	-	TRBJ1-1	-	TGTGCCAGCAGGAACAGGGTGTCGGACACTGAAGCTTTCTTT	CASRNRVSDTEAFF
TRBV21-1	-	TRBJ1-5	-	TGTGCCAGCAGCAAAGGGAAATGGGATCAGCCCCAGCATTTT	CASSKGKWDQPQHF
TRBV28	-	TRBJ2-2	TRBD1	TGTGCCAGTCTTGACAGGGTTGGGGCCGGGGAGCTGTTTTTT	CASLDRVGAGELFF
TRBV27	-	TRBJ2-1	-	TGTGCCAGCAGGCAGGGGTCTGCTCCTTACAATGAGCAGTTCTTC	CASRQGSAPYNEQFF
TRBV6-5	-	TRBJ1-2	TRBD1	TGTGCCAGCAGTTACTCGGGACAGCGATTGGGCGGCTACACCTTC	CASSYSGQRLGGYTF
TRBV6-5	-	TRBJ1-2	TRBD1	TGTGCCAGCAGTTACTCTGGCAGGGGGCAGAGAGGCTACACCTTC	CASSYSGRGQRGYTF
TRBV2	-	TRBJ1-2	TRBD1	TGTGCCAGCAGTGAGACTCCGGGACAGGGGGGTGGCTACACCTTC	CASSETPGQGGGYTF
TRBV7-9	-	TRBJ1-1	-	TGTGCCAGCAGCTTAAGCCGCGTAAACCGGGACACCCCAACTGAAGCTTTCTTT	CASSLSRVNRDTPTEAFF
TRBV14	-	TRBJ2-7	-	TGTGCCAGCAGCCCCCAGACAGGCCTCTACTACGAGCAGTACTTC	CASSPQTGLYYEQYF
TRBV11-2	-	TRBJ2-3	-	TGTGCCAGCAGCTTCGAACCCGGATCAGGTTACACAGATACGCAGTATTTT	CASSFEPGSGYTDTQYF
TRBV3-1/TRBV3-2	-	TRBJ2-7	TRBD1	TGTGCCAGCAGCTCCTCGACAGGGGTAGACGAGCAGTACTTC	CASSSSTGVDEQYF
TRBV2	-	TRBJ2-1	-	TGTGCCAGCAGTGCGGGTCTAGATTCGCGTCAGTTCTTC	CASSAGLDSRQFF
TRBV19	once	TRBJ2-1	-	TGTGCCAGTAATCCTAGCGCCTTCTACAATGAGCAGTTCTTC	CASNPSAFYNEQFF
TRBV24-1	-	TRBJ1-5	TRBD1	TGTGCCACCAGCCGAACAGGGGTTGGCAATCAGCCCCAGCATTTT	CATSRTGVGNQPQHF
TRBV7-9	-	TRBJ1-4	-	TGTGCCAGCAGCCATCGGAAAATAGGGGAAAAACTGTTTTTT	CASSHRKIGEKLFF
TRBV4-1	-	TRBJ1-3	-	TGCGCCAGCAGCCAAGTTGAATCGGAGAGTTCACCATCTTTCCCCATATATTTT	CASSQVESESSPSFPIYF
TRBV11-1	once	TRBJ2-7	-	TGTGCCAGCAGCCCCCGGCGAGGGGGCTCCTACGAGCAGTACTTC	CASSPRRGGSYEQYF
TRBV7-2	-	TRBJ1-6	TRBD1	TGTGCCAGCAGCCCATGGGACAGAAATTCACCCCTCCACTTT	CASSPWDRNSPLHF
TRBV2	once	TRBJ1-2	-	TGTGCCAGCAGTAGGGACACAAGCTATGGCTACACCTTC	CASSRDTSYGYTF
TRBV4-1	once	TRBJ2-1	TRBD2	TGCGCCAGCAGCCCTCTGGGAGCGGGGGAAAGGAATGAGCAGTTCTTC	CASSPLGAGERNEQFF
TRBV25-1	-	TRBJ2-1	-	TGTGCCAGCAGTGAACCGGGGGGCTTCCACAATGAGCAGTTCTTC	CASSEPGGFHNEQFF
TRBV11-2	-	TRBJ1-2	-	TGTGCCAGCAGCTTAGTCACAGGAGCGCTGAACTATGGCTACACCTTC	CASSLVTGALNYGYTF
TRBV5-4	-	TRBJ1-1	-	TGTGCCAGCAGCGAGAGGGTGCGGCAGGGAAACACTGAAGCTTTCTTT	CASSERVRQGNTEAFF
TRBV5-8	-	TRBJ1-1	TRBD1	TGTGCCAGCAGCTTGTCGGGACAGGGGAACACTGAAGCTTTCTTT	CASSLSGQGNTEAFF
TRBV13	-	TRBJ2-7	-	TGTGCCAGCAGCCAACAGGGCTACGAGCAGTACTTC	CASSQQGYEQYF
TRBV3-1/TRBV3-2	-	TRBJ2-7	-	TGTGCCAGCAGCCAAGATGGGGACCTAAACTACGAGCAGTACTTC	CASSQDGDLNYEQYF
TRBV11-2	-	TRBJ1-6	-	TGTGCCAGCAGCCTGACAGTTCCGAATTCACCCCTCCACTTT	CASSLTVPNSPLHF
TRBV4-2	-	TRBJ2-1	-	TGTGCCAGCAGCCAAGACCTGGGGGCGACCTACAATGAGCAGTTCTTC	CASSQDLGATYNEQFF
TRBV27	-	TRBJ2-3	TRBD2	TGTGCCAGCAGTTTTGGTCGACTAGCGGGAGGAACAGATACGCAGTATTTT	CASSFGRLAGGTDTQYF
TRBV2	-	TRBJ1-2	TRBD1	TGTGCCAGCAGGCCCTCCCCGACAGGGCTGGAGGGCTACACCTTC	CASRPSPTGLEGYTF
TRBV6-1	-	TRBJ2-1	-	TGTGCCAGCAGTGAAGTGAGGGCCTCCTACAATGAGCAGTTCTTC	CASSEVRASYNEQFF
TRBV28	-	TRBJ2-5	-	TGTGCCAGCAGTTCGCCTTCTACTAGTTTCGGAGAGACCCAGTACTTC	CASSSPSTSFGETQYF
TRBV4-1	-	TRBJ1-3	-	TGCGCCAGCAGCCAAGCGGGCAGGGCTGGAAACACCATATATTTT	CASSQAGRAGNTIYF
TRBV7-2	-	TRBJ1-6	-	TGTGCCAGCAGCTTATATATGGTTGGGAATTCACCCCTCCACTTT	CASSLYMVGNSPLHF
TRBV5-1	-	TRBJ2-7	TRBD1	TGCGCCAGCAGCCTGGACAGGGACGAGCAGTACTTC	CASSLDRDEQYF
TRBV2	-	TRBJ2-5	-	TGTGCCAGCAGTGATGAATGGGGGGCAGAGACCCAGTACTTC	CASSDEWGAETQYF
TRBV6-5	-	TRBJ1-5	-	TGTGCCAGCATGGCATATAGCAATCAGCCCCAGCATTTT	CASMAYSNQPQHF
TRBV7-8	-	TRBJ1-5	-	TGTGCCAGCAGCGGACGGTTGGGCAATCAGCCCCAGCATTTT	CASSGRLGNQPQHF
TRBV19	-	TRBJ1-2	-	TGTGCCAGTAGTATAGGTCCAGGGAACTATGGCTACACCTTC	CASSIGPGNYGYTF
TRBV7-2	-	TRBJ2-7	-	TGTGCCAGCAGCCCTAACCAGGGGACCTACGAGCAGTACTTC	CASSPNQGTYEQYF
TRBV3-1/TRBV3-2	-	TRBJ2-3	-	TGTGCCAGCAGCCAAGAGGGGGGTTCCAGCACAGATACGCAGTATTTT	CASSQEGGSSTDTQYF
TRBV2	-	TRBJ1-3	-	TGTGCCAGCAGTGAAGCGCCGGGGGGCCTGAGCTCTGGAAACACCATATATTTT	CASSEAPGGLSSGNTIYF
TRBV2	-	TRBJ1-2	TRBD1	TGTGCCAGCAGTGAATCACCGGGACAGGGATGGCATGGCTACACCTTC	CASSESPGQGWHGYTF
TRBV11-2	few	TRBJ1-1	-	TGTGCCAGCAGCTTACAGGTGGGCGGCACTGAAGCTTTCTTT	CASSLQVGGTEAFF
TRBV6-6	-	TRBJ1-6	-	TGTGCCAGCAGTTACTCGAGACAGAATAATTCACCCCTCCACTTT	CASSYSRQNNSPLHF
TRBV19	-	TRBJ1-2	TRBD1	TGTGCCAGTAGTAGCCTACAGGGGACTAACTATGGCTACACCTTC	CASSSLQGTNYGYTF
TRBV14	-	TRBJ2-3	-	TGTGCCAGCAGCCAGGAGACAGCCTTCCGCACCTTAGATACGCAGTATTTT	CASSQETAFRTLDTQYF
TRBV19	-	TRBJ1-5	-	TGTGCCAGTAGTCACGACCCCCTCGTCCAGCCCCAGCATTTT	CASSHDPLVQPQHF
TRBV7-8	-	TRBJ1-4	-	TGTGCCAGCAGCTTAGGGGGACGGCGTGGGGCAACTAATGAAAAACTGTTTTTT	CASSLGGRRGATNEKLFF
TRBV27	-	TRBJ2-7	TRBD2	TGTGCCAGCAGAATAACTAGCGGGAGTAACGAGCAGTACTTC	CASRITSGSNEQYF
TRBV19	-	TRBJ1-1	TRBD1	TGTGCCAGTAGTATAGGACAGGGGAGGACTGAAGCTTTCTTT	CASSIGQGRTEAFF
TRBV19	-	TRBJ1-1	TRBD1	TGTGCCAGTAAGTTACAGGGGGCGGCGGCTGAAGCTTTCTTT	CASKLQGAAAEAFF
TRBV28	few	TRBJ1-5	-	TGTGCCAGCAGTCCAAGTGGACGGGATAGCAATCAGCCCCAGCATTTT	CASSPSGRDSNQPQHF
TRBV6-5	few	TRBJ2-7	-	TGTGCCAGCAGGGCCGGACTGCCTTTCTACGAGCAGTACTTC	CASRAGLPFYEQYF
TRBV7-2	once	TRBJ1-6	-	TGTGCCAGCAGCCAAATGGGGAAGGATAATTCACCCCTCCACTTT	CASSQMGKDNSPLHF
TRBV28	-	TRBJ1-5	-	TGTGCCAGCAGTCCCCTAAGGGGTAGCAATCAGCCCCAGCATTTT	CASSPLRGSNQPQHF